These 27 T cell receptor beta chains came from one sample sequenced in a study of T cell repertoires in cytomegalovirus infection. These receptors have no identified antigens. MiXCR was run by TCRdb on the reads, yielding one entry per CDR3 protein. The sample records around 770,000 distinct CDR3 sequences, around 29% being singletons. Sequenced material: cultured CD8+ T cells from PBMCs, taken from culture after CMV antigen stimulation. The receptor set was obtained from a human donor in good health (CMV status not recorded). Some clones in this sample may be carry-over from other donors' samples.

The chain employs TRBV12-3 or TRBV12-4 and TRBJ2-1, with a tentative D call TRBD1 (7 bases). The CDR3 length is 16 residues. Trimming cost V 4 bases and J 4 bases, with 17 bases left between them. The CDR3 coding sequence is TGTGCCAGCAGTTCCACAGGGGTGGGGAGGTACAATGAGCAGTTCTTC. This codes for CASSSTGVGRYNEQFF.

This clonotype was seen many times. The chain recombines TRBV7-6 with TRBJ2-3; D may be TRBD2 (6 bases). The CDR3 has 15 residues. Trimming shortened V by 2 bases and J by 4 bases, and 13 bases separated the two germline ends. The germline V gene encodes CDR1 SGHVS and CDR2 FNYEAQ. CDR3 in DNA: TGTGCCAGCAGCTTACGCGTGGGGGGTCCAGATACGCAGTATTTT. Protein sequence: CASSLRVGGPDTQYF.

V usage is TRBV6-2 or TRBV6-3 and J usage is TRBJ2-3; 12 bases match TRBD2. This CDR3 spans 16 amino acids. Per germline, CDR1 MNHEY and CDR2 SVGEGT. The V and J ends lost 6 bases and 4 bases, in that order; junction bases with no gene match: 8. CDR3: CASSQETSGGSDTQYF. In DNA, the CDR3 is TGTGCCAGCAGCCAAGAGACTAGCGGGGGTTCAGATACGCAGTATTTT.

This chain links TRBV27 with TRBJ1-1; no clear D gene. This CDR3 comprises 15 residues. Trimming shortened V by 3 bases and J by 0 bases, and 11 bases separated the two germline ends. Per the germline V gene, CDR1 is MNHEY and CDR2 is SMNVEV (reference sequence). CDR3: CASSFMAGMNTEAFF. The CDR3 DNA is TGTGCCAGCAGTTTCATGGCAGGAATGAACACTGAAGCTTTCTTT.

This clonotype was picked up a small number of times. This chain joins TRBV6-1 and TRBJ2-1; 12 bases agree with TRBD1. Germline V gene sequence: CDR1 MNHNS, CDR2 SASEGT. V was pared by 6 bases and J by 4 bases, with 7 bases of the junction left unmatched. This CDR3 region has 16 residues. CDR3 in amino acids: CASRSGTGGPYNEQFF. DNA for the CDR3: TGTGCCAGCAGATCCGGGACAGGGGGCCCATACAATGAGCAGTTCTTC.

This clonotype was seen more than once but under ten times. One end of the junction varies from germline; a read error may be responsible. The chain carries TRBV7-7 and TRBJ1-5, with D possibly matching TRBD1 (5 bases). The CDR3 extends over 13 amino acids. The germline V gene encodes CDR1 SSHAT and CDR2 FNYEAQ (reference sequence). CDR3 sequence (DNA): TGTGCTAGCAGCGAGGGACTCCATCAGCCCCAGCATTTT. It yields the protein CASSEGLHQPQHF.

The CDR3 protein is CASSNGTDHDEQFF. CDR3 coding DNA: TGTGCCAGCAGTAATGGGACAGACCATGATGAGCAGTTCTTC. This rearrangement joins TRBV6-4 to TRBJ2-1; 7 bases map to TRBD1. V was clipped by 5 bases and J by 8 bases; unmatched bases: 9. CDR3 length: 14 amino acids. Germline loops: CDR1 MRHNA, CDR2 SNTAGT.

The rearrangement uses TRBV10-3 and TRBJ1-1, with 9 nucleotides matching TRBD1. Trimming took 6 bases from V and 10 from J; bases not matched to a gene: 6. CDR1 ENHRY and CDR2 SYGVKD come from the germline V gene. The CDR3 covers 12 residues. CDR3 coding DNA: TGTGCCATCAGAGAGGCGGGACAGGGAGCTTTCTTT. As protein: CAIREAGQGAFF.

This clonotype has more than one count but fewer than ten. As DNA, the CDR3 is TGTGCCACCGGGGGAGGGGCAGCCAAAAACATTCAGTACTTC. Protein: CATGGGAAKNIQYF. The chain links TRBV28 to TRBJ2-4; 7 nucleotides line up with TRBD2. V was clipped by 10 bases and J by 0 bases; unmatched bases: 6. CDR1 and CDR2 from the germline V gene are MDHEN and SYDVKM. CDR3 length: 14 residues.

This clonotype was observed at least ten times. The germline gene is not matched at one end of the junction; a read error may be the cause. CDR3 DNA sequence: TGTGCTAGCAGCTTGGGGACAGGGGCCAACAATGAGCAGTTCTTC. This codes for CASSLGTGANNEQFF. The V gene is TRBV7-7, the J gene TRBJ2-1; 10 bases are a match to TRBD1. Germline lookup yields CDR1 SSHAT and CDR2 FNYEAQ (reference sequence). The CDR3 consists of 15 residues.

J is TRBJ2-1 and V is TRBV20-1; D is undetermined. V shed 5 bases and J shed 0 bases, with 14 bases lying between them. CDR1 is DFQATT and CDR2 is SNEGSKA in the germline V gene (reference sequence). The CDR3 spans 15 residues. CDR3 coding DNA: TGCAGTGCTCTTCCCTCTTGGAGCTCCTACAATGAGCAGTTCTTC. Encoded protein: CSALPSWSSYNEQFF.

The rearrangement links TRBV5-4 to TRBJ2-1, with a possible D match to TRBD2 (5 bases). Germline V gene lookup returns CDR1 SGHNT and CDR2 YYREEE (reference sequence). This CDR3 comprises 14 residues. The V and J ends lost 2 bases and 6 bases respectively, with 12 bases between them. CDR3 DNA: TGTGCCAGCAGCTTAGGCGTGGGGAGCAATGAGCAGTTCTTC. It is translated as CASSLGVGSNEQFF.

This chain links TRBV7-6 with TRBJ2-7; perhaps TRBD1 as D (6 bases). The germline CDR1 and CDR2 sequences are SGHVS and FNYEAQ. The CDR3 contains 13 residues. CDR3 in DNA: TGTGCTAGCAGCTTTGAACAGGGCTACGAGCAGTACGTC. Protein sequence: CASSFEQGYEQYV.

This clonotype was seen many times. The chain has TRBV7-6 and TRBJ2-1, with D perhaps TRBD2 (6 bases). The V gene's germline CDR1 is SGHVS and CDR2 FNYEAQ. This CDR3 is 15 amino acids long. Trimming took off 1 base at V and 6 bases at J, with 13 bases between the two ends. The CDR3 DNA follows: TGTGCCAGCAGCTTAGGGGAGGTAGAAATCAATGAGCAGTTCTTC. Translating gives CASSLGEVEINEQFF.

The CDR3 coding sequence is TGTGCCAGCAGTGAATCGAGCCCCGGGTGGGGCACCGGGGAGCTGTTTTTT. Translated: CASSESSPGWGTGELFF. The chain joins TRBV6-1 to TRBJ2-2; unclear D gene. The ends were cut back, 2 bases at V and 4 bases at J, with 17 bases in the middle. Germline assignment: CDR1 MNHNS and CDR2 SASEGT. The CDR3 spans 17 residues.

The rearrangement uses TRBV27 and TRBJ2-7; 9 nucleotides agree with TRBD1. The CDR3 sequence is 16 residues long. The J segment lost 1 base and the V segment lost 4 bases, leaving 8 bases of the junction unmatched. Per germline, CDR1 MNHEY and CDR2 SMNVEV (reference sequence). CDR3 in DNA: TGTGCCAGCAGTTATAATACCGGGACAGGGTCCTACGAGCAGTACTTC. Translated: CASSYNTGTGSYEQYF.

V and J are TRBV5-4 and TRBJ2-3; D is uncertain. The CDR3 consists of 14 residues. Germline V gives CDR1 SGHNT, CDR2 YYREEE (reference sequence). Between the trimmed V and J ends, which lost 0 bases and 4 bases, there was a span of 9 bases. The DNA of the CDR3 is TGTGCCAGCAGCTTGGGAGAAAGCCCAGATACGCAGTATTTT. As protein: CASSLGESPDTQYF.

This clonotype has more than one count but fewer than ten. The chain recombines TRBV27 with TRBJ1-4; D is unresolved. The CDR3 loop spans 15 amino acids. V lost 1 base and J lost 6, with 12 bases in between. CDR1 MNHEY and CDR2 SMNVEV come from the germline V gene (reference sequence). The CDR3 region is CASSLWGAWDEKLFF. The CDR3 DNA follows: TGTGCCAGCAGTTTATGGGGAGCATGGGATGAAAAACTGTTTTTT.

This clonotype occurred a few times. The chain is built from TRBV6-6 and TRBJ2-1; 8 bases are shared with TRBD1. With 2 bases clipped from V and 1 base from J, the junction kept 7 bases outside the gene matches. CDR1 is MNHNY, CDR2 SVGAGI, per germline (reference sequence). The CDR3 is 17 amino acids. The CDR3 bases are TGTGCCAGCAGTTACCCAGACAGGGGTTGGTCCTACAATGAGCAGTTCTTC. This encodes CASSYPDRGWSYNEQFF.

This clonotype occurred many times. The V and J genes are TRBV7-8 and TRBJ1-5, with D maybe TRBD1 (5 bases). There are 15 residues in the CDR3. Trimming pared 2 bases from V and 6 bases from J, leaving 14 bases between. The germline gives CDR1 SGHVS, CDR2 FQNEAQ. CDR3 DNA: TGTGCCAGCAGCTTAATAGTGGGGGAGACTCAGCCCCAGCATTTT. The encoded protein is CASSLIVGETQPQHF.

The rearrangement links TRBV27 to TRBJ1-2; 7 bases line up with TRBD1. From germline, CDR1 is MNHEY and CDR2 SMNVEV (reference sequence). V lost 4 bases, J lost 10 bases, and 12 bases stayed unmatched. This CDR3 is built from 14 residues. CDR3 region: CASSSFQGDRAYTF. The CDR3 nucleotides are TGTGCCAGCAGTTCCTTCCAGGGGGACAGAGCCTACACCTTC.

This clonotype was seen a few times. This chain joins TRBV7-8 and TRBJ2-3; TRBD2 matches at 8 bases. J gave up 2 bases and V 4 bases, and 5 bases lay outside the gene matches. The CDR3 sequence is 15 residues long. Germline V gene sequence: CDR1 SGHVS, CDR2 FQNEAQ. This CDR3 reads CASSSPAGATDTQYF. CDR3 sequence (DNA): TGTGCCAGCAGCTCCCCAGCGGGGGCCACAGATACGCAGTATTTT.

The chain uses TRBV5-8 and TRBJ2-1, with no clear D. The CDR3 extends over 15 amino acids. V was shortened by 4 bases and J by 2 bases, with 13 bases between the two germline ends. Germline CDR1 and CDR2: SGHTS and YDEGEE. The CDR3 DNA sequence: TGTGCCAGCAGCCAAGCCGCGAGTACCTACAATGAGCAGTTCTTC. Amino acids: CASSQAASTYNEQFF.

This clonotype was detected ten times or more. This chain links TRBV7-2 with TRBJ2-7; D is unresolved. Per germline, CDR1 SGHTA and CDR2 FQGNSA. The CDR3 covers 11 residues. The CDR3 here is CASSSPAEFNV. CDR3 nucleotides: TGTGCCAGCAGCTCCCCCGCAGAGTTCAACGTC.

This clonotype was seen only a few times. The chain carries TRBV27 and TRBJ2-5; a possible D gene is TRBD1 (6 bases). Germline V gene lookup returns CDR1 MNHEY and CDR2 SMNVEV (reference sequence). This CDR3 has 17 residues. V dropped 1 base and J dropped 1 base, with 16 bases sitting between them. The CDR3 region is CASSLFGRGEIQETQYF. The CDR3 region has the DNA TGTGCCAGCAGTTTATTCGGCAGGGGCGAAATCCAAGAGACCCAGTACTTC.

This clonotype has only a few counts. The genes are TRBV7-9 and TRBJ2-1, with D unresolved. Looked up from germline, CDR1 is SEHNR and CDR2 is FQNEAQ (reference sequence). The CDR3 contains 15 residues. Trimming removed 5 bases from V and 0 bases from J, with 11 bases in between. The CDR3 spells CASSRLESSYNEQFF. The CDR3 nucleotides are TGTGCCAGCAGCCGTCTGGAGAGCTCCTACAATGAGCAGTTCTTC. Full variable domain (outside the CDR3, taken from reference TRBV7-9 and TRBJ2-1): DTGVSQNPRHKITKRGQNVTFRCDPISEHNRLYWYRQTLGQGPEFLTYFQNEAQLEKSRLLSDRFSAERPKGSFSTLEIQRTEQGDSAMYLCASSRLESSYNEQFFGPGTRLTVL.

There are many counts of this clonotype. This CDR3 reads CASSQGGLVNEQFF. The CDR3, as DNA: TGCGCCAGCAGCCAGGGGGGACTAGTCAATGAGCAGTTCTTC. The chain carries TRBV4-1 and TRBJ2-1, with 8 bases fitting TRBD2. Per germline, CDR1 MGHRA and CDR2 YSYEKL. This CDR3 contains 14 residues. With V trimmed by 3 bases and J by 6 bases, 4 bases remained unmatched.